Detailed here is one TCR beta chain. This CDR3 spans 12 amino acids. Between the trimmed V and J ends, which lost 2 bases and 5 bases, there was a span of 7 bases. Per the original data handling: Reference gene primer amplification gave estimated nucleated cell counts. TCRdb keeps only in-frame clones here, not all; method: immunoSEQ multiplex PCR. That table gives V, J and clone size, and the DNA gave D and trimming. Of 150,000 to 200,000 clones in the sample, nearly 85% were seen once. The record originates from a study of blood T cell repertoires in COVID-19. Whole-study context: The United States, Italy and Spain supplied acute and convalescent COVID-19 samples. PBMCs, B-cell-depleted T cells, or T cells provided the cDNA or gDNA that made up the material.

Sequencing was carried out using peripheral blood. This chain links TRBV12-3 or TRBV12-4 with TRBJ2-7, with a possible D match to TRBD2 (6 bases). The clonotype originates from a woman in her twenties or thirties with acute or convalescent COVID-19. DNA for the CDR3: TGTGCCAGCAGTTTATGGGGGGACGAGCAGTACTTC. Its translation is CASSLWGDEQYF.